This TCR beta chain came from a study of Ad26.COV2.S vaccination and SARS-CoV-2 variants. Study-wide context: It was the COV1001 Ad26.COV2.S trial arm that included the donor. Administration of Ad26.COV2.S was intramuscular, either once or twice 56 days apart.

General study findings and limits: Vaccinees showed greater spike-specific TCR breadth than placebo recipients.

Concerning this clone: Its target is not known.

This sample's treatment: some 19 received Ad26.COV2.S at low or high dose, single or two shots; about 5 received placebo; per-sample allocation not given. The samples were gathered on day 63 after the first injection of vaccine or placebo. Expression of Wuhan-strain SARS-CoV-2 spike came from the Ad26 vector that formed the vaccine. Here immunoSEQ multiplex PCR was the method, and the copy in TCRdb shows in-frame clones only, minus some. The sample includes about 350,000 clones, approximately 85% of them seen just once. The CDR3 consists of 15 residues. Germline values: CDR1 MGHDK, CDR2 SYGVNS. Trimming left V 3 bases short and J 2 bases short, with 11 bases between.

The sequences come from peripheral blood, collected in a trial of Ad26.COV2.S vaccine versus placebo. The chain employs TRBV25-1 and TRBJ1-3; TRBD1 might be the D (5 bases). This clonotype was sampled from a person aged 18-65 years who received the Ad26.COV2.S COVID-19 vaccine or a placebo. The CDR3 DNA follows: TGTGCCAGCAGTGACCACCGGGGGACTGGAAACACCATATATTTT. It encodes CASSDHRGTGNTIYF.